This paragraph covers one TCR beta chain sequence. The sample is drawn from a study of blood T cell repertoires in COVID-19. Overall study context: The United States, Italy and Spain were the sources of the acute and convalescent COVID-19 samples. T cells, B-cell-depleted T cells, or PBMCs supplied cDNA or gDNA.

In the authors' workflow: Nucleated cell counts were estimated from reference gene primer amplification. Assay: immunoSEQ multiplex PCR; the TCRdb copy retains only in-frame clones and omits some. That table gives V, J and clone size, and the DNA gave D and trimming. The sample records 60,000 to 70,000 clones, around 89% being singletons. V lost 2 bases, J lost 4 bases, and 2 bases stayed unmatched. The CDR3 runs to 14 residues. Germline V lookup: CDR1 LGHDT, CDR2 YNNKEL (reference sequence). This sequence originates from a woman in her fifties or sixties with acute or convalescent COVID-19. The specimen sequenced was peripheral blood. The chain is built from TRBV3-1 (or the pseudogene TRBV3-2) and TRBJ1-1; TRBD1 matches 9 bases. The CDR3: CASSQKTGGTEAFF. The DNA of the CDR3 is TGTGCCAGCAGCCAAAAGACAGGGGGCACTGAAGCTTTCTTT.